A single sample gave rise to the 25 T cell receptor beta chains below, sequenced in a study of PD-1 blockade in classical Hodgkin lymphoma. Time point of the sample: cycle 4 day 1 (C4D1), after 6 weeks of nivolumab. After autologous stem cell transplantation all patients relapsed, and prior brentuximab vedotin exposure differed between cohorts. Some clones are missing from TCRdb's copy, which holds only in-frame ones; the method was immunoSEQ multiplex PCR. The data show tens of thousands of clones, with approximately 90% seen just once and roughly 8% held by the top ten. The sequencing used peripheral blood mononuclear cells (PBMCs), collected before the fourth cycle of nivolumab. These TCRs come from a human donor with classical Hodgkin lymphoma.

The V gene is TRBV18, the J gene TRBJ1-1; D remains ambiguous. This CDR3 spans 13 amino acids. Germline-derived CDR1 and CDR2 are KGHSH and LQKENI. V was clipped by 3 bases and J by 0 bases, with 5 bases between them. The CDR3 DNA reads as TGTGCCAGCTCACCTATAGTGAACACTGAAGCTTTCTTT. Translating it yields CASSPIVNTEAFF.

V is TRBV29-1 and J is TRBJ2-5; D is undetermined. Trimming left V 0 bases short and J 1 base short, with 15 bases between. The germline CDR1 and CDR2 sequences are SQVTM and ANQGSEA. CDR3 length: 16 amino acids. For the CDR3, the DNA is TGCAGCGTTGAAGATTTCCACAGCCAAGGCCAAGAGACCCAGTACTTC. Protein: CSVEDFHSQGQETQYF.

The chain has TRBV30 and TRBJ2-7, with 9 bases matching TRBD2. There are 15 residues in the CDR3. V gave up 1 base and J gave up 2 bases; unmatched junction bases: 6. Germline CDR1 reads GTSNPN; CDR2 reads SVGIG (reference sequence). The CDR3 nucleotides are TGTGCCTGGAGTGATAGCGGGAGTCATCCCTACGAGCAGTACTTC. Protein: CAWSDSGSHPYEQYF.

The chain recombines TRBV10-1 with TRBJ2-3; perhaps TRBD2 as D (5 bases). Germline CDR1 is WNHNN and CDR2 is SYGVQD (reference sequence). V was cut by 0 bases and J by 2 bases, with 12 bases left in between. The CDR3 extends over 16 amino acids. Written as DNA, the CDR3 is TGCGCCAGCAGTGAGTCACGGGGAGAGGTCACAGATACGCAGTATTTT. This codes for CASSESRGEVTDTQYF.

The chain combines TRBV28 with TRBJ1-2, with D maybe TRBD1 (5 bases). V was pared by 4 bases and J by 7 bases, with 16 bases between. The CDR3 has 14 residues. Germline CDR1 and CDR2: MDHEN and SYDVKM. CDR3 nucleotide sequence: TGTGCCAGCAGTTCCCCCGGCAGGGACGGTGGCTACACCTTC. Protein product: CASSSPGRDGGYTF.

The CDR3 region is CASSTQRGPQETQYF. As DNA, the CDR3 is TGTGCCAGCAGTACTCAGCGGGGCCCACAAGAGACCCAGTACTTC. This sequence joins TRBV27 and TRBJ2-5; 7 nucleotides match TRBD2. In germline, CDR1 is MNHEY, CDR2 SMNVEV (reference sequence). The trim removed 5 bases at V and 2 bases at J, leaving 8 bases unmatched. The CDR3 length is 15 residues.

The gene calls are TRBV5-1 and TRBJ2-3, with D maybe TRBD1 (5 bases). The CDR3 has 14 residues. Trimming pared 2 bases from V and 0 bases from J, leaving 7 bases between. The germline gives CDR1 SGHRS, CDR2 YFSETQ. CDR3 loop: CASSLRGSTDTQYF. Written as DNA, the CDR3 is TGCGCCAGCAGCTTAAGGGGTAGCACAGATACGCAGTATTTT.

For the CDR3, the DNA is TGTGCCAGCAGTGGGGCCCCTTCTGGAAACACCATATATTTT. It encodes CASSGAPSGNTIYF. The chain combines TRBV7-9 with TRBJ1-3, with a possible D match to TRBD1 (5 bases). From germline, CDR1 is SEHNR and CDR2 FQNEAQ (reference sequence). The CDR3 loop spans 14 amino acids. V lost 6 bases and J lost 1, with 10 bases in between.

This chain joins TRBV7-9 and TRBJ1-4; D call uncertain. The length of the CDR3 is 15 residues. V was cut by 2 bases and J by 3 bases, with 10 bases left in between. The V gene's germline CDR1 is SEHNR and CDR2 FQNEAQ (reference sequence). The CDR3 is CASSLTQAANEKLFF. The DNA for the CDR3 is TGTGCCAGCAGCTTAACTCAAGCTGCTAATGAAAAACTGTTTTTT.

This chain connects TRBV2 to TRBJ2-7; D might be TRBD2 (7 bases). The CDR3 spans 16 residues. CDR1 SNHLY and CDR2 FYNNEI come from the germline V gene. Trimming pared 6 bases from V and 2 bases from J, leaving 20 bases between. CDR3 amino acids: CASRGREGGPPYEQYF. The CDR3 nucleotides read TGTGCCAGCAGGGGCCGTGAGGGGGGGCCCCCCTACGAGCAGTACTTC. Filled out from reference TRBV2 and TRBJ2-7, the complete variable domain reads EPEVTQTPSHQVTQMGQEVILRCVPISNHLYFYWYRQILGQKVEFLVSFYNNEISEKSEIFDDQFSVERPDGSNFTLKIRSTKLEDSAMYFCASRGREGGPPYEQYFGPGTRLTVT.

The chain combines TRBV28 with TRBJ2-6, with a tentative D call TRBD1 (6 bases). Germline V CDR1 and CDR2: MDHEN, SYDVKM. The CDR3 consists of 16 residues. Between the trimmed V and J ends, which lost 5 bases and 1 base, there was a span of 12 bases. The CDR3 DNA reads as TGTGCCAGCAGTCCCAGGGGCGGTTCTGGGGCCAACGTCCTGACTTTC. This codes for CASSPRGGSGANVLTF.

The gene calls are TRBV5-1 and TRBJ2-7; tentatively, D is TRBD1 (5 bases). The germline CDR1 and CDR2 sequences are SGHRS and YFSETQ. The V end was cut by 7 bases, the J end by 0 bases, with 17 bases between. This CDR3 has 15 residues. DNA of the CDR3: TGCGCCAGCCAGGAAGGGGCGGCTCCCTCCTACGAGCAGTACTTC. It specifies CASQEGAAPSYEQYF.

The chain uses TRBV6-6 and TRBJ1-5, with D unresolved. The CDR3 totals 14 residues. Germline V gene lookup returns CDR1 MNHNY and CDR2 SVGAGI (reference sequence). V was trimmed by 6 bases and J by 4 bases, leaving 13 bases between them. The CDR3 nucleotides are TGTGCCAGCAGCCAAACTTCCAAAAATCAGCCCCAGCATTTT. Its translation: CASSQTSKNQPQHF.

The chain couples TRBV6-4 to TRBJ2-3; the D call may be TRBD1 or TRBD2 (5 bases each). Deletions cut 2 bases from V and 8 bases from J, with 23 bases between. CDR3 length: 17 amino acids. Per germline, CDR1 MRHNA and CDR2 SNTAGT. The CDR3 loop reads CASSDASATRTLATQYF. CDR3 DNA sequence: TGTGCCAGCAGTGACGCCTCAGCAACTAGGACATTAGCTACGCAGTATTTT.

This chain connects TRBV28 to TRBJ1-1; 8 bases are a match to TRBD1. The CDR3 has 13 amino acids. Losses at the gene ends were 2 bases for V and 10 bases for J; bases not matched to a gene: 6. Germline values: CDR1 MDHEN, CDR2 SYDVKM. The CDR3, as DNA: TGTGCCAGCAGTTTAGCAACAGGGGGGGGAGCTTTCTTT. It yields the protein CASSLATGGGAFF.

This chain links TRBV5-1 with TRBJ2-1; 9 nucleotides match TRBD2. Trimming removed 7 bases from V and 2 bases from J; junction bases left unmatched: 7. Germline V lookup: CDR1 SGHRS, CDR2 YFSETQ. There are 15 residues in the CDR3. CDR3 bases: TGCGCCAGCTCGAATAGCGGGAGCCCCTACAATGAGCAGTTCTTC. It is translated as CASSNSGSPYNEQFF.

The chain has TRBV6-1 and TRBJ1-2; 9 bases align to TRBD1. Trimming took 0 bases from V and 4 from J; bases not matched to a gene: 6. The CDR3 contains 16 residues. CDR1 and CDR2 (germline): MNHNS, SASEGT. CDR3 DNA sequence: TGTGCCAGCAGTGAAGCCCCGGGGGGACAGGGCTATGGCTACACCTTC. This translates into CASSEAPGGQGYGYTF.

J is TRBJ2-7 and V is TRBV27, with 8 bases identical to TRBD2. This CDR3 region has 15 residues. With 6 bases clipped from V and 0 bases from J, the junction kept 7 bases outside the gene matches. Per germline, CDR1 MNHEY and CDR2 SMNVEV (reference sequence). This chain's CDR3 is CASSTTSASSYEQYF. In DNA form, the CDR3 reads TGTGCCAGCAGCACGACTAGCGCAAGCTCCTACGAGCAGTACTTC.

The V call is TRBV4-1, the J call TRBJ2-1, with TRBD2 matching 7 bases. V dropped 2 bases and J dropped 0; count of bases not matched to a gene: 4. Germline V lookup: CDR1 MGHRA, CDR2 YSYEKL. The CDR3 consists of 16 residues. CDR3 sequence: CASSQSGAASYNEQFF. CDR3 coding DNA: TGCGCCAGCAGCCAAAGCGGGGCCGCCTCCTACAATGAGCAGTTCTTC.

V usage is TRBV19 and J usage is TRBJ1-1; D remains unclear. Germline CDR1 LNHDA, CDR2 SQIVND (reference sequence). Between the trimmed V and J ends, which lost 5 bases and 6 bases, there was a span of 13 bases. The CDR3 runs to 13 residues. The CDR3 DNA follows: TGTGCCAGTAGTTTGCAGACCGGCGCTGAAGCTTTCTTT. Protein sequence: CASSLQTGAEAFF.

The V gene is TRBV13, the J gene TRBJ2-7; no definite D call. The germline V and J ends were trimmed by 2 bases and 3 bases, with 8 bases remaining between them. Germline CDR1 and CDR2: PRHDT and FYEKMQ (reference sequence). CDR3 size: 13 residues. As DNA, the CDR3 is TGTGCCAGCAGCTTACGGTCCAGCTACGAGCAGTACTTC. Translated, it gives CASSLRSSYEQYF.

J is TRBJ1-5 and V is TRBV30; a possible D gene is TRBD1 (6 bases). This CDR3 region has 16 residues. CDR1 is GTSNPN and CDR2 is SVGIG in the germline V gene (reference sequence). V lost 2 bases and J lost 6, with 20 bases in between. In nucleotides, the CDR3 is TGTGCCTGGAGTCGAGGAACGCTCGGGGGGCGTCAGCCCCAGCATTTT. It codes for CAWSRGTLGGRQPQHF.

The rearrangement links TRBV10-3 to TRBJ2-5; D is perhaps TRBD2 (6 bases). The DNA end lines up better with TRBJ2-7; the J call may be wrong. This CDR3 is built from 14 residues. The germline V gene has CDR1 ENHRY and CDR2 SYGVKD. The CDR3 DNA follows: TGTGCCATCAGTGGGGGAGGCTCCTCCTACGAGCAGTACTTC. Residues: CAISGGGSSYEQYF.

The chain carries TRBV6-6 and TRBJ1-1; TRBD1 might be the D (6 bases). Between the trimmed V and J ends, which lost 0 bases and 4 bases, there was a span of 6 bases. This CDR3 region has 13 residues. Germline loops: CDR1 MNHNY, CDR2 SVGAGI (reference sequence). The CDR3 bases are TGTGCCAGCAGTTACTCAGGGGGCACTGAAGCTTTCTTT. It codes for CASSYSGGTEAFF.

The rearrangement links TRBV5-1 to TRBJ2-7, with D unclear. Trimming removed 0 bases at V and 4 bases at J, with 8 bases between. CDR3 size: 13 residues. Germline V CDR1 and CDR2: SGHRS, YFSETQ. The CDR3 DNA reads TGCGCCAGCAGCTTGGATTCCTGGTACGAGCAGTACTTC. Protein product: CASSLDSWYEQYF.